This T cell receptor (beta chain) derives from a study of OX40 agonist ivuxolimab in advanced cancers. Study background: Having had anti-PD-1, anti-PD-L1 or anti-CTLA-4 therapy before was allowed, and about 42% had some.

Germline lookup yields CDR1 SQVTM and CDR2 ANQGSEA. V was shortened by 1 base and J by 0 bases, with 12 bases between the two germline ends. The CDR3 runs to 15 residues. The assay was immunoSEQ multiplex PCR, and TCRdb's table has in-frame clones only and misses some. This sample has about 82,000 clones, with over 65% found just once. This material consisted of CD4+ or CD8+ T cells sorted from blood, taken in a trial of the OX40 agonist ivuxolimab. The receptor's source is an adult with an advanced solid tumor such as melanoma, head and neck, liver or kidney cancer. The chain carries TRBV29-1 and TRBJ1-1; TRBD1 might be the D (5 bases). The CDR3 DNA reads TGCAGCGTTGAAGCCCGCCGGGGGGTGAACACTGAAGCTTTCTTT. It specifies CSVEARRGVNTEAFF.